These 32 T cell receptor beta chains originate from one sample sequenced in a study of cytomegalovirus exposure and HLA in healthy donors. The PCR had 60 Vbeta and 13 Jbeta primers. Generated by immunoSEQ multiplex PCR, the TCRdb table keeps only in-frame clones and is missing some. The table shows about 180,000 clones, with 80% occurring only once. Sequences were obtained from PBMCs. These receptors were collected from a man aged 35-49 years in good health and CMV-seronegative.

This chain uses TRBV18 with TRBJ1-5, with 12 bases matching TRBD1. The CDR3 has 17 residues. V dropped 5 bases and J dropped 2; count of bases not matched to a gene: 7. CDR1 and CDR2 (germline): KGHSH, LQKENI. DNA for the CDR3: TGTGCCAGCTCAGGGACAGGGGGCGTAGGCGGCAATCAGCCCCAGCATTTT. Amino acids: CASSGTGGVGGNQPQHF.

This clone was detected a few times. The CDR3 reads CASSLERVNTEAFF. CDR3 nucleotides: TGCGCCAGCAGCTTGGAACGGGTGAACACTGAAGCTTTCTTT. V usage is TRBV5-1 and J usage is TRBJ1-1; no reliable D call. V was clipped by 0 bases and J by 0 bases, with 6 bases between them. The CDR3 sequence is 14 residues long. Germline CDR1 SGHRS, CDR2 YFSETQ.

V is TRBV6-5 and J is TRBJ2-6, with D maybe TRBD1 (5 bases). The V end was cut by 2 bases, the J end by 4 bases, with 9 bases between. There are 15 residues in the CDR3. Germline CDR1 is MNHEY and CDR2 is SVGAGI. The CDR3 nucleotides are TGTGCCAGCAGTTACGGGGCAACCGGGGCCAACGTCCTGACTTTC. Its protein is CASSYGATGANVLTF.

This clone occurred many times. The rearrangement joins TRBV4-3 to TRBJ1-2; TRBD1 matches 7 bases. The CDR3 length is 16 residues. Trimming took 1 base from V and 1 from J; bases not matched to a gene: 6. CDR1 and CDR2 from the germline V gene are LGHNA and YSLEER. The CDR3 loop reads CASSQGTGTVNYGYTF. For the CDR3, the DNA is TGCGCCAGCAGCCAAGGTACCGGGACAGTTAACTATGGCTACACCTTC.

The chain is built from TRBV7-2 and TRBJ2-5; TRBD2 agrees at 8 bases. The CDR3 is 15 amino acids. V shed 5 bases and J 2 bases; nucleotides not matched to a gene: 7. CDR1 is SGHTA and CDR2 is FQGNSA in the germline V gene. The CDR3 DNA is TGTGCCAGCAGCGCAACTAGCGGCCTTCAAGAGACCCAGTACTTC. As protein: CASSATSGLQETQYF.

J is TRBJ2-5 and V is TRBV5-4; no firm D call. The V end lost 0 bases, the J end lost 3 bases, and 9 bases lay between the germline ends. The CDR3 has 14 residues. CDR1 SGHNT and CDR2 YYREEE come from the germline V gene (reference sequence). CDR3 DNA: TGTGCCAGCAGCTTGGGGCACGCAGAAGAGACCCAGTACTTC. Amino acids: CASSLGHAEETQYF.

The chain uses TRBV6-6 and TRBJ1-5; weak D call: TRBD1 (6 bases). The CDR3 length is 15 residues. V lost 5 bases to trimming and J lost 4 bases, with 15 bases between them. Germline CDR1 MNHNY, CDR2 SVGAGI (reference sequence). The CDR3 reads CASSTPRGQNQPQHF. CDR3 DNA: TGTGCCAGCAGTACCCCGCGGGGGCAAAATCAGCCCCAGCATTTT.

This sequence joins TRBV25-1 and TRBJ2-7; D is perhaps TRBD2 (5 bases). V was pared by 8 bases and J by 2 bases, with 10 bases between. The CDR3 is 12 residues long. Germline CDR1 reads MGHDK; CDR2 reads SYGVNS. The CDR3 protein is CASGGPTYEQYF. The CDR3 DNA reads TGTGCCAGCGGAGGACCTACCTACGAGCAGTACTTC.

This rearrangement joins TRBV11-3 to TRBJ1-3; 8 bases are a match to TRBD1. Germline values: CDR1 SGHNT, CDR2 YENEEA. The V and J ends lost 3 bases and 3 bases, in that order; junction bases with no gene match: 10. This CDR3 is 17 amino acids long. The CDR3 region is CASSFRGRIYSGNTIYF. DNA of the CDR3: TGTGCCAGCAGCTTCAGGGGGCGCATATACAGTGGAAACACCATATATTTT.

This chain joins TRBV25-1 and TRBJ2-7, with D hard to call. This CDR3 contains 14 residues. The V gene's germline CDR1 is MGHDK and CDR2 SYGVNS. Trimming removed 5 bases at V and 0 bases at J, with 11 bases between. The CDR3 reads CASSPRRNSYEQYF. CDR3 DNA: TGTGCCAGCAGTCCTCGCAGGAACTCCTACGAGCAGTACTTC.

The V call is TRBV7-8, the J call TRBJ2-3; TRBD2 matches 13 bases. This CDR3 comprises 15 residues. Losses at the gene ends were 6 bases for V and 7 bases for J; bases not matched to a gene: 7. Germline values: CDR1 SGHVS, CDR2 FQNEAQ. CDR3 loop: CASSLGLAGPYTQYF. Written as DNA, the CDR3 is TGTGCCAGCAGTTTGGGACTAGCGGGACCTTATACGCAGTATTTT.

This chain links TRBV7-2 with TRBJ1-2; D ambiguous. V was clipped by 2 bases and J by 3 bases, with 13 bases between them. CDR1 and CDR2 from the germline V gene are SGHTA and FQGNSA. The CDR3 is made up of 15 amino acids. CDR3 sequence: CASSLTPPGYYGYTF. The CDR3 DNA sequence: TGTGCCAGCAGCTTAACCCCCCCGGGGTACTATGGCTACACCTTC.

This clone was counted between two and nine times. This chain uses TRBV5-1 with TRBJ2-7; 7 bases map to TRBD2. J was trimmed by 0 bases and V by 5 bases; bases with no gene match: 5. Germline values: CDR1 SGHRS, CDR2 YFSETQ. The CDR3 has 14 residues. The CDR3: CASSEAGVSYEQYF. The CDR3 bases are TGCGCCAGCAGTGAGGCGGGAGTCTCCTACGAGCAGTACTTC. Together with reference TRBV5-1 and TRBJ2-7, the CDR3 gives the full variable domain: KAGVTQTPRYLIKTRGQQVTLSCSPISGHRSVSWYQQTPGQGLQFLFEYFSETQRNKGNFPGRFSGRQFSNSRSEMNVSTLELGDSALYLCASSEAGVSYEQYFGPGTRLTVT.

CDR3 nucleotide sequence: TGTGCCAGCAGTGAAGTGTCAGGGGACACCGGGGAGCTGTTTTTT. Residues: CASSEVSGDTGELFF. V gene TRBV2 combines with J gene TRBJ2-2; tentatively, D is TRBD1 (6 bases). V dropped 1 base and J dropped 3 bases, with 9 bases sitting between them. Per the germline V gene, CDR1 is SNHLY and CDR2 is FYNNEI. The length of the CDR3 is 15 residues.

The CDR3 coding sequence is TGTGCCAGCAGCTTGGAGTCCCCGGGGGCTAATGAAAAACTGTTTTTT. The encoded protein is CASSLESPGANEKLFF. The V gene is TRBV7-2, the J gene TRBJ1-4, with a possible D match to TRBD1 (5 bases). The germline V gene has CDR1 SGHTA and CDR2 FQGNSA. The CDR3 has 16 residues. V lost 3 bases and J lost 3, with 14 bases in between.

This clone was recorded only once. The gene calls are TRBV7-3 and TRBJ2-1; no firm D call. The CDR3 consists of 14 residues. Germline assignment: CDR1 SGHTA and CDR2 FQGTGA. V lost 2 bases and J lost 7, with 12 bases in between. CDR3 coding DNA: TGTGCCAGCAGCTTATTGTCCTCCTTTAATGAGCAGTTCTTC. Its protein product is CASSLLSSFNEQFF. The full variable domain, rest sourced from reference TRBV7-3 and TRBJ2-1, is GAGVSQTPSNKVTEKGKYVELRCDPISGHTALYWYRQSLGQGPEFLIYFQGTGAADDSGLPNDRFFAVRPEGSVSTLKIQRTERGDSAVYLCASSLLSSFNEQFFGPGTRLTVL.

This chain uses TRBV7-2 with TRBJ2-1, with D possibly matching TRBD1 (5 bases). Looked up from germline, CDR1 is SGHTA and CDR2 is FQGNSA. Deletions cut 2 bases from V and 9 bases from J, with 20 bases between. CDR3 length: 16 residues. The CDR3 nucleotides are TGTGCCAGCAGCTTAAATCCGGACAAGGCCTTGGTTGAGCAGTTCTTC. This translates into CASSLNPDKALVEQFF.

The chain uses TRBV6-4 and TRBJ2-2; D possibly corresponds to TRBD1 (6 bases). Germline loops: CDR1 MRHNA, CDR2 SNTAGT. The CDR3 totals 13 residues. Trimming cost V 6 bases and J 4 bases, with 9 bases left between them. The CDR3 protein is CASSLDSTGELFF. The CDR3 coding sequence is TGTGCCAGCAGCCTGGACAGCACCGGGGAGCTGTTTTTT.

The chain combines TRBV18 with TRBJ1-1; 11 bases are shared with TRBD1. Looked up from germline, CDR1 is KGHSH and CDR2 is LQKENI. The junction had 3 bases not matched to a gene; V was cut back by 3 bases and J by 3 bases. This CDR3 comprises 15 residues. The CDR3 DNA is TGTGCCAGCTCACCCGGACAGGGGGCGTACACTGAAGCTTTCTTT. It codes for CASSPGQGAYTEAFF. The full variable domain, rest sourced from reference TRBV18 and TRBJ1-1, is NAGVMQNPRHLVRRRGQEARLRCSPMKGHSHVYWYRQLPEEGLKFMVYLQKENIIDESGMPKERFSAEFPKEGPSILRIQQVVRGDSAAYFCASSPGQGAYTEAFFGQGTRLTVV.

The J gene is TRBJ2-3, the V gene TRBV11-3; perhaps TRBD1 as D (5 bases). CDR3 length: 16 amino acids. Per the germline V gene, CDR1 is SGHNT and CDR2 is YENEEA. V dropped 5 bases and J dropped 7 bases, with 22 bases sitting between them. The CDR3 spells CASSPSLGPGQYTQYF. The CDR3 DNA is TGTGCCAGCAGCCCTTCCTTAGGACCTGGACAATATACGCAGTATTTT.

The chain employs TRBV2 and TRBJ1-2, with 8 positions matching TRBD1. J gave up 7 bases and V 6 bases, and 13 bases lay outside the gene matches. Germline-derived CDR1 and CDR2 are SNHLY and FYNNEI. The CDR3 has 15 residues. The CDR3 sequence: CASRGQGLFLGGYTF. The CDR3 DNA is TGTGCCAGCAGAGGACAGGGCTTGTTCCTGGGTGGCTACACCTTC.

V is TRBV6-4 and J is TRBJ2-3; 14 bases fit TRBD2. The CDR3 length is 18 residues. Trimming took 4 bases from V and 7 from J; bases not matched to a gene: 13. Germline V gene data show CDR1 as MRHNA and CDR2 as SNTAGT. CDR3 amino acids: CASSAPGRGLAGVNTQYF. The CDR3 nucleotides are TGTGCCAGCAGTGCCCCAGGTAGGGGACTAGCGGGAGTAAATACGCAGTATTTT.

The chain combines TRBV19 with TRBJ1-2, with 9 bases that match TRBD1. Germline V gene sequence: CDR1 LNHDA, CDR2 SQIVND (reference sequence). This CDR3 is 15 amino acids long. V lost 5 bases to trimming and J lost 6 bases; unmatched junction nucleotides: 10. This chain's CDR3 is CASSVSGQGVNGYTF. The CDR3 nucleotides are TGTGCCAGTAGTGTATCGGGACAGGGAGTGAATGGCTACACCTTC.

This clone occurred a few times. V is TRBV7-9 and J is TRBJ2-1; 9 nucleotides match TRBD2. Germline lookup yields CDR1 SEHNR and CDR2 FQNEAQ (reference sequence). Losses at the gene ends were 8 bases for V and 7 bases for J; bases not matched to a gene: 6. The CDR3 consists of 13 residues. CDR3: CASGQRGANEQFF. For the CDR3, the DNA is TGTGCCAGCGGGCAGCGGGGGGCGAATGAGCAGTTCTTC.

This sequence joins TRBV5-1 and TRBJ2-7, with D perhaps matching TRBD2 (5 bases). The germline V gene encodes CDR1 SGHRS and CDR2 YFSETQ. V shed 0 bases and J shed 0 bases, with 13 bases lying between them. This CDR3 contains 16 residues. The CDR3 loop reads CASSLGRPSFSYEQYF. In nucleotides, the CDR3 is TGCGCCAGCAGCTTGGGTCGGCCTAGCTTCTCCTACGAGCAGTACTTC.

The rearrangement uses TRBV15 and TRBJ2-5; 8 bases fit TRBD2. CDR3 length: 18 residues. V shed 1 base and J 5 bases; nucleotides not matched to a gene: 15. Germline loops: CDR1 LNHNV, CDR2 YYDKDF (reference sequence). CDR3 coding DNA: TGTGCCACCAGCAGAGTCGGGAGGGCGCTAGCCAGCGGGGAGACCCAGTACTTC. As protein: CATSRVGRALASGETQYF. The full variable domain, completed using reference TRBV15 and TRBJ2-5, is DAMVIQNPRYQVTQFGKPVTLSCSQTLNHNVMYWYQQKSSQAPKLLFHYYDKDFNNEADTPDNFQSRRPNTSFCFLDIRSPGLGDTAMYLCATSRVGRALASGETQYFGPGTRLLVL.

The rearrangement uses TRBV30 and TRBJ2-3; 7 bases fit TRBD2. Germline lookup yields CDR1 GTSNPN and CDR2 SVGIG (reference sequence). V shed 0 bases and J 8 bases; nucleotides not matched to a gene: 5. This CDR3 region has 13 residues. The CDR3 bases are TGTGCCTGGAGTGTCCCAGCGGGAAGTACGCAGTATTTT. Protein sequence: CAWSVPAGSTQYF.

The rearrangement uses TRBV7-2 and TRBJ2-7; 13 bases are a match to TRBD2. The CDR3 has 16 amino acids. Trimming removed 1 base from V and 4 bases from J; junction bases left unmatched: 4. Looked up from germline, CDR1 is SGHTA and CDR2 is FQGNSA. The CDR3 DNA reads TGTGCCAGCAGCTTAGGGGGACTAGCGGGGATATACGAGCAGTACTTC. It yields the protein CASSLGGLAGIYEQYF.

This clone was counted between two and nine times. This chain joins TRBV30 and TRBJ1-1, with unresolved D. The CDR3 loop spans 14 amino acids. CDR1 GTSNPN and CDR2 SVGIG come from the germline V gene (reference sequence). V was clipped by 0 bases and J by 5 bases, with 13 bases between them. The CDR3 sequence: CAWSVPGIRTEAFF. CDR3 sequence (DNA): TGTGCCTGGAGTGTACCCGGGATACGGACTGAAGCTTTCTTT.

The chain employs TRBV29-1 and TRBJ2-3, with TRBD1 identical over 9 bases. J gave up 4 bases and V 7 bases, and 12 bases lay outside the gene matches. Germline CDR1 SQVTM, CDR2 ANQGSEA. The CDR3 has 15 residues. CDR3 amino acids: CSARPGQGSPDTQYF. The CDR3, as DNA: TGCAGCGCACGACCGGGACAGGGTTCTCCAGATACGCAGTATTTT.

CDR3 region: CASRGADTQYF. The CDR3 coding sequence is TGTGCCAGCCGGGGGGCAGATACGCAGTATTTT. The chain joins TRBV19 to TRBJ2-3; 7 positions agree with TRBD2. Germline assignment: CDR1 LNHDA and CDR2 SQIVND (reference sequence). The CDR3 is 11 amino acids. V shed 9 bases and J 4 bases; nucleotides not matched to a gene: 1.

This clone was found once. This chain connects TRBV29-1 to TRBJ2-5; D is perhaps TRBD1 (7 bases). Germline V gives CDR1 SQVTM, CDR2 ANQGSEA. V lost 5 bases, J lost 5 bases, and 15 bases lay in between. CDR3 size: 13 residues. The DNA for the CDR3 is TGCAGCGTTCAGGGGGAAGGGAGGGAGACCCAGTACTTC. Translation: CSVQGEGRETQYF.